What follows are 8 T cell receptor beta chains derived from one specimen sequenced in a study of shared clonotypes between healthy human individuals (dated by TCRdb to the early 2020s). Library preparation employed the immunoSEQ multiplex PCR assay. TCRdb retrieved this table from immuneACCESS and kept in-frame rearrangements only. Not all clones are present; in checked studies, unresolved V genes account for under half, and no reason is known for the remainder. Recorded for this sample are some 2,100,000 clones; 85% to 95% of them occurred a single time. The top ten hold 1.5% to 2% of the sample. For the CD8 naive samples, CD45RO-negative cells were positively selected for CCR7, yielding a CD45RA+CCR7+ population from which TemRA cells were excluded. Sequenced sample: naive CD8+ T cells from PBMCs. According to the study, the label for this sample's cell subset or site signals: CD45RA+CCR7+. The receptors were sampled from a young man in good health. Some clones in this sample may be carry-over from other donors' samples.

V and J are TRBV6-1 and TRBJ1-3; D gene ambiguous. Per germline, CDR1 MNHNS and CDR2 SASEGT. Between the trimmed V and J ends, which lost 0 bases and 1 base, there was a span of 10 bases. CDR3 length: 16 residues. This chain's CDR3 is CASSEALVQSGNTIYF. DNA of the CDR3: TGTGCCAGCAGTGAAGCGCTAGTCCAATCTGGAAACACCATATATTTT.

The rearrangement joins TRBV19 to TRBJ2-7; 9 bases align to TRBD1. Trimming removed 5 bases from V and 3 bases from J; junction bases left unmatched: 5. Germline lookup yields CDR1 LNHDA and CDR2 SQIVND (reference sequence). The CDR3 is 14 residues long. CDR3: CASSPTGGGYEQYF. CDR3 in DNA: TGTGCCAGTAGTCCTACAGGGGGCGGCTACGAGCAGTACTTC.

About this clone itself: This specimen includes other DNA sequences encoding the same CDR3. This sequence joins TRBV13 and TRBJ2-5, with D unclear. The CDR3 covers 11 residues. V lost 4 bases and J lost 5, with 5 bases in between. Germline CDR1 is PRHDT and CDR2 is FYEKMQ (reference sequence). The CDR3 DNA is TGTGCCAGCAGCTCGGGTGAGACCCAGTACTTC. Protein: CASSSGETQYF.

This clone was seen only a few times. V is TRBV4-1 and J is TRBJ2-4; D is undetermined. Looked up from germline, CDR1 is MGHRA and CDR2 is YSYEKL. V lost 4 bases and J lost 7, with 8 bases in between. The CDR3 is 12 amino acids. In DNA, the CDR3 is TGCGCCAGCAGCCGAGACGAGAACATTCAGTACTTC. This codes for CASSRDENIQYF.

This clone was counted once. The rearrangement joins TRBV5-8 to TRBJ2-1; TRBD2 matches at 9 bases. Losses at the gene ends were 2 bases for V and 9 bases for J; bases not matched to a gene: 6. The germline V gene has CDR1 SGHTS and CDR2 YDEGEE. The CDR3 runs 14 residues. In nucleotides, the CDR3 is TGTGCCAGCAGCTTACGGACTAGCGCGGCTGAGCAGTTCTTC. This gives the protein CASSLRTSAAEQFF.

Only one count was recorded for this clone. V and J are TRBV10-2 and TRBJ2-7, with D perhaps TRBD1 or TRBD2 (5 bases each). This CDR3 contains 14 residues. Trimming cost V 2 bases and J 5 bases, with 13 bases left between them. Germline CDR1 and CDR2: WSHSY and SAAADI. The CDR3 loop reads CASSEIGVGNEQYF. As DNA, the CDR3 is TGCGCCAGCAGTGAGATAGGGGTCGGGAACGAGCAGTACTTC.

Only one count was recorded for this clone. This chain connects TRBV27 to TRBJ1-1, with 9 bases that match TRBD1. CDR3 size: 16 residues. J lost 5 bases, V lost 6 bases, and 13 bases had no gene match. Germline V gene lookup returns CDR1 MNHEY and CDR2 SMNVEV (reference sequence). The CDR3 here is CASRKTRDRGWTEAFF. CDR3 DNA sequence: TGTGCCAGCAGGAAAACCCGAGACAGGGGGTGGACTGAAGCTTTCTTT.

V is TRBV28 and J is TRBJ2-3; 15 nucleotides line up with TRBD2. In germline, CDR1 is MDHEN, CDR2 SYDVKM. The CDR3 runs 17 residues. V gave up 5 bases and J gave up 2 bases; unmatched junction bases: 5. As DNA, the CDR3 is TGTGCCAGCAGTCCTGGACTAGCGGGAGGGGACACAGATACGCAGTATTTT. The encoded protein is CASSPGLAGGDTDTQYF.